This T cell receptor (beta chain) originates from a study of human T cells and chemical hapten exposure. The study, taken as a whole, reports: Every donor had alopecia, and their immune response may therefore differ from healthy people's. Sensitizing to DPC left TCRs with a frequency above 1 in 1000 unaltered.

The time point is: patch test 1, 2 weeks after DPC sensitization. As for treatment: therapeutic diphenylcyclopropenone sensitization with weekly scalp DPC. Sample donors consisted of patients with alopecia, aged 18 to 70 years, who were suitable for DPC. It was from unfractionated whole blood that total RNA was extracted. Germline V gene sequence: CDR1 SGDLS, CDR2 YYNGEE. J was trimmed by 4 bases and V by 0 bases; bases with no gene match: 5. The CDR3 consists of 15 residues. TCRdb re-derived calls from the RACE reads in MiXCR, one entry per CDR3 protein. The table records about 14,000 distinct CDR3 sequences, 16% of them present only once. This clonotype was seen more than once but under ten times. Its antigen remains unknown.

This receptor was identified in a woman in her 30s with alopecia areata. Some clones in this sample may be carry-over from other donors' samples. V is TRBV9 and J is TRBJ2-7, with TRBD1 matching 9 bases. The source was whole blood, collected in connection with sensitization to the hapten diphenylcyclopropenone (DPC). CDR3 amino acids: CASSVDGTGQYEQYF. The CDR3 DNA is TGTGCCAGCAGCGTAGACGGGACAGGGCAATACGAGCAGTACTTC.